Listed here are 3 T cell receptor beta chains from one sample, sequenced in a study of T cell responses to AZD1222 COVID-19 vaccine. Assay: immunoSEQ multiplex PCR; the TCRdb copy retains only in-frame clones and omits some. The table records 170,000 or so clones, over 75% of them present only once. The input for sequencing was peripheral blood, taken on day 0 of AZD1222 vaccination. These receptor sequences come from an adult in good health.

This chain joins TRBV30 and TRBJ2-5; 13 positions match TRBD2. There are 14 residues in the CDR3. V dropped 5 bases and J dropped 5; count of bases not matched to a gene: 5. Per germline, CDR1 GTSNPN and CDR2 SVGIG (reference sequence). CDR3 residues: CAWGPGLAGETQYF. The CDR3 DNA follows: TGTGCCTGGGGTCCGGGACTAGCGGGGGAGACCCAGTACTTC.

The chain carries TRBV6-4 and TRBJ1-3; maybe TRBD1 (5 bases). The germline V gene has CDR1 MRHNA and CDR2 SNTAGT. V was clipped by 4 bases and J by 4 bases, with 11 bases between them. This CDR3 has 14 amino acids. Here the CDR3 DNA reads TGTGCCAGCAGTGGCGGGCGGGACGGAAACACCATATATTTT. Its translation: CASSGGRDGNTIYF.

This sequence joins TRBV4-3 and TRBJ1-5; D perhaps matches TRBD1 (6 bases). CDR1 and CDR2 (germline): LGHNA, YSLEER. The CDR3 is 15 amino acids. The ends were cut back, 0 bases at V and 6 bases at J, with 12 bases in the middle. CDR3 nucleotides: TGCGCCAGCAGCCAAGATTCAGGGGTCGGTCAGCCCCAGCATTTT. Its translation is CASSQDSGVGQPQHF.